These 19 T cell receptor beta chains were all obtained from the same sample, sequenced in a study of PD-1 blockade in classical Hodgkin lymphoma. Assay: immunoSEQ multiplex PCR; the TCRdb copy retains only in-frame clones and omits some. The sample lists fewer than 20,000 clones; approximately 80% were seen once. The time point denotes: cycle 4 day 1 (C4D1), after five to seven weeks of nivolumab. Autologous stem cell transplantation was followed by relapse in every patient, and brentuximab vedotin exposure varied. Purification of CD4+ T cells from thawed PBMCs was performed via magnetic negative selection. The starting material was CD4+ T cells from blood, obtained before the fourth cycle of nivolumab. The origin of the receptors is a human donor with classical Hodgkin lymphoma.

V usage is TRBV30 and J usage is TRBJ1-6; 10 nucleotides match TRBD1. Germline V gives CDR1 GTSNPN, CDR2 SVGIG (reference sequence). The CDR3 runs 14 residues. V lost 7 bases to trimming and J lost 7 bases; unmatched junction nucleotides: 7. The CDR3 spells CASRRDRGNSPLHF. CDR3 DNA sequence: TGTGCCTCCCGCCGGGACAGGGGAAATTCACCCCTCCACTTT. Variable domain in full (rest from reference TRBV30 and TRBJ1-6): SQTIHQWPATLVQPVGSPLSLECTVEGTSNPNLYWYRQAAGRGLQLLFYSVGIGQISSEVPQNLSASRPQDRQFILSSKKLLLSDSGFYLCASRRDRGNSPLHFGNGTRLTVT.

The chain joins TRBV4-2 to TRBJ2-7; 8 bases are shared with TRBD1. Trimming removed 0 bases from V and 7 bases from J; junction bases left unmatched: 5. The CDR3 length is 14 residues. Germline CDR1 and CDR2: LGHNA and YNFKEQ. Here the CDR3 DNA reads TGTGCCAGCAGCCAAGAGCAGGGGGCTTGGGAGCAGTACTTC. Residues: CASSQEQGAWEQYF.

The CDR3 region is CASSYRTGAGSYNEQFF. The CDR3 bases are TGCGCCAGCAGTTACCGGACAGGGGCGGGTTCCTACAATGAGCAGTTCTTC. V gene TRBV10-1 combines with J gene TRBJ2-1, with 9 bases matching TRBD1. The CDR3 has 17 residues. The germline V gene encodes CDR1 WNHNN and CDR2 SYGVQD (reference sequence). Trimming removed 5 bases from V and 1 base from J; junction bases left unmatched: 9.

The chain couples TRBV5-1 to TRBJ1-1, with 9 bases lining up with TRBD1. CDR3 length equals 16 residues. CDR1 SGHRS and CDR2 YFSETQ come from the germline V gene. Trimming removed 4 bases from V and 0 bases from J; junction bases left unmatched: 7. Here the CDR3 reads CASSPEGQGMNTEAFF. The CDR3 bases are TGCGCCAGCAGCCCGGAGGGACAGGGAATGAACACTGAAGCTTTCTTT.

The chain combines TRBV29-1 with TRBJ2-3; 9 bases agree with TRBD2. Germline CDR1 SQVTM, CDR2 ANQGSEA. Trimming at V came to 4 bases and at J to 5 bases, leaving 7 bases not matched to a gene. This CDR3 region has 14 residues. For the CDR3, the DNA is TGCAGCGTTGGTTTGGCGGGAGGGGTAGATACGCAGTATTTT. Protein: CSVGLAGGVDTQYF.

The J gene is TRBJ1-5, the V gene TRBV5-1; 10 bases align to TRBD1. Germline lookup yields CDR1 SGHRS and CDR2 YFSETQ. The CDR3 contains 15 residues. Trimming removed 4 bases from V and 7 bases from J; junction bases left unmatched: 8. The CDR3 reads CASSRAPGQGQPQHF. The CDR3 bases are TGCGCCAGCAGCAGAGCCCCGGGACAGGGGCAGCCCCAGCATTTT.

This clone appeared a single time. Other DNA sequences in the sample encode the same CDR3. The gene calls are TRBV5-1 and TRBJ1-2; a possible D gene is TRBD1 (5 bases). Trimming removed 0 bases from V and 8 bases from J, with 11 bases in between. The V gene's germline CDR1 is SGHRS and CDR2 YFSETQ. The CDR3 is 13 amino acids. As DNA, the CDR3 is TGCGCCAGCAGCTTGGCCGGGGCGGGGGGCTACACCTTC. Amino acid sequence: CASSLAGAGGYTF. The entire variable domain, with the rest obtained from reference TRBV5-1 and TRBJ1-2, is as follows: KAGVTQTPRYLIKTRGQQVTLSCSPISGHRSVSWYQQTPGQGLQFLFEYFSETQRNKGNFPGRFSGRQFSNSRSEMNVSTLELGDSALYLCASSLAGAGGYTFGSGTRLTVV.

The genes are TRBV19 and TRBJ2-2; D possibly corresponds to TRBD1 (5 bases). Trimming took off 2 bases at V and 7 bases at J, with 20 bases between the two ends. This CDR3 is built from 17 residues. Germline V gene lookup returns CDR1 LNHDA and CDR2 SQIVND (reference sequence). CDR3 amino acids: CASSILRTILGGGELFF. Here the CDR3 DNA reads TGTGCCAGTAGTATATTACGGACAATACTTGGCGGCGGGGAGCTGTTTTTT. Complete variable domain (other parts from reference TRBV19 and TRBJ2-2): DGGITQSPKYLFRKEGQNVTLSCEQNLNHDAMYWYRQDPGQGLRLIYYSQIVNDFQKGDIAEGYSVSREKKESFPLTVTSAQKNPTAFYLCASSILRTILGGGELFFGEGSRLTVL.

The chain uses TRBV7-7 and TRBJ2-7; no firm D call. Germline CDR1 and CDR2: SSHAT and FNYEAQ (reference sequence). The CDR3 has 13 amino acids. V shed 4 bases and J shed 1 base, with 8 bases lying between them. This chain's CDR3 is CASSWIRSYEQYF. The CDR3 DNA is TGTGCCAGCAGCTGGATTAGGTCCTACGAGCAGTACTTC.

V is TRBV5-1 and J is TRBJ2-3; D is ambiguous. V lost 2 bases to trimming and J lost 3 bases, with 10 bases between them. The germline V gene encodes CDR1 SGHRS and CDR2 YFSETQ. This CDR3 is 14 amino acids long. CDR3 amino acids: CASSFSAGTDTQYF. CDR3 in DNA: TGCGCCAGCAGCTTCTCAGCTGGAACAGATACGCAGTATTTT.

This chain uses TRBV5-4 with TRBJ2-5, with a possible D match to TRBD2 (5 bases). Trimming cost V 0 bases and J 2 bases, with 8 bases left between them. The CDR3 spans 14 residues. The germline V gene encodes CDR1 SGHNT and CDR2 YYREEE (reference sequence). CDR3 DNA: TGTGCCAGCAGCTTGGCGGGAACTCAAGAGACCCAGTACTTC. It specifies CASSLAGTQETQYF.

The chain recombines TRBV18 with TRBJ2-7; possibly TRBD2 for D (5 bases). Trimming took 2 bases from V and 0 from J, leaving 11 bases between them. Germline V gene data show CDR1 as KGHSH and CDR2 as LQKENI. CDR3 length equals 15 residues. CDR3: CASSPTEGSSYEQYF. CDR3 in DNA: TGTGCCAGCTCACCAACAGAGGGCAGCTCCTACGAGCAGTACTTC.

The J gene is TRBJ2-5, the V gene TRBV18; D ambiguous. The J call may be mistaken, given a closer DNA end match to TRBJ2-7. Germline lookup yields CDR1 KGHSH and CDR2 LQKENI. The CDR3 runs to 12 residues. The CDR3 bases are TGTGCCAGCTCACCCACGTCCTACGAGCAGTACTTC. This translates into CASSPTSYEQYF.

V is TRBV11-3 and J is TRBJ1-1; D remains ambiguous. The germline V and J ends were trimmed by 0 bases and 1 base, with 3 bases remaining between them. CDR3 length: 13 amino acids. Germline V gene data show CDR1 as SGHNT and CDR2 as YENEEA. The CDR3 spells CASSLDRNTEAFF. Written as DNA, the CDR3 is TGTGCCAGCAGCTTAGACAGGAACACTGAAGCTTTCTTT.

This clone was seen a few times. The rearrangement joins TRBV5-6 to TRBJ1-2, with D uncertain. Germline-derived CDR1 and CDR2 are SGHDT and YYEEEE. The CDR3 consists of 18 residues. V shed 4 bases and J shed 3 bases, with 25 bases lying between them. DNA for the CDR3: TGTGCCAGCAGCGAATACAAAGGAGAATTACATGGCGACTATGGCTACACCTTC. It yields the protein CASSEYKGELHGDYGYTF.

V usage is TRBV11-2 and J usage is TRBJ1-1, with no clear D. Germline V CDR1 and CDR2: SGHAT, FQNNGV. The CDR3 is 12 residues long. V was cut by 3 bases and J by 11 bases, with 13 bases left in between. CDR3 nucleotides: TGTGCCAGCAGCTTTAAGGAAATCGATGCTTTCTTT. Protein sequence: CASSFKEIDAFF. The full variable domain, rest sourced from reference TRBV11-2 and TRBJ1-1, is EAGVAQSPRYKIIEKRQSVAFWCNPISGHATLYWYQQILGQGPKLLIQFQNNGVVDDSQLPKDRFSAERLKGVDSTLKIQPAKLEDSAVYLCASSFKEIDAFFGQGTRLTVV.

The rearrangement uses TRBV12-2 and TRBJ2-2; TRBD2 is taken as the D call from the table, unchecked against the DNA. TRBV12-2 is labeled a pseudogene. There are 20 residues in the CDR3. This CDR3 reads CASRLALGLAGVYYTGELFF. CDR3 DNA sequence: TGTGCAAGTCGCTTAGCACTAGGACTAGCGGGAGTTTACTACACCGGGGAGCTGTTTTTT.

This clone was counted once. The J gene is TRBJ2-7, the V gene TRBV23-1; D may be TRBD2 (5 bases). Being an ORF, TRBV23-1 has a function that is uncertain. CDR3 size: 12 residues. V dropped 8 bases and J dropped 6 bases, with 14 bases sitting between them. The CDR3 DNA follows: TGCGCCAGCTTGAGGGATTTTCTCGAGCAGTACTTC. This gives the protein CASLRDFLEQYF.

V and J are TRBV18 and TRBJ2-1; 16 nucleotides agree with TRBD2. Germline CDR1 is KGHSH and CDR2 is LQKENI. V shed 3 bases, J shed 7 bases, and the junction held 6 bases outside the gene matches. This CDR3 comprises 17 residues. In DNA form, the CDR3 reads TGTGCCAGCTCACCGTCCGGGACTAGCGGGAGGGGTAATGAGCAGTTCTTC. Translating it yields CASSPSGTSGRGNEQFF. The variable domain in full, with the rest retrieved from reference TRBV18 and TRBJ2-1, is NAGVMQNPRHLVRRRGQEARLRCSPMKGHSHVYWYRQLPEEGLKFMVYLQKENIIDESGMPKERFSAEFPKEGPSILRIQQVVRGDSAAYFCASSPSGTSGRGNEQFFGPGTRLTVL.